These T cell receptor beta chains were read from a single sample in a study of cytomegalovirus exposure and HLA in healthy donors. Clones were read by immunoSEQ multiplex PCR, and TCRdb kept only the in-frame ones, dropping some. The sample shows about 160,000 clones, roughly 80% of them seen only once. The sequenced material came from PBMCs. The receptors shown here come from a woman in her 30s in good health and CMV-seropositive. The CDR3 runs from the conserved cysteine through the conserved F or W. A D gene is named only where the DNA matches it firmly. Expanded clones get a size class; other rows say once, few or many, or leave the size out.

d_gene | abundance | j_gene | v_gene | CDR3nt | CDR3aa
NA | NA | TRBJ1-5 | TRBV4-2 | TGTGCCAGCAGCCAAGATTTTTCACAGGAGTCGGCCCAGCATTTT | CASSQDFSQESAQHF
TRBD1 | NA | TRBJ1-2 | TRBV29-1 | TGCAGCGCCTCAGGGGGAGACACCCTCACTAACTATGGCTACACCTTC | CSASGGDTLTNYGYTF
NA | NA | TRBJ2-1 | TRBV6-5 | TGTGCCAGCAGTTACTCAACAGGGTTTGAGCAGTTCTTC | CASSYSTGFEQFF
TRBD1 | NA | TRBJ2-2 | TRBV29-1 | TGCAGCGTCGGTGGGACAGGGGAACGCACCGGGGAGCTGTTTTTT | CSVGGTGERTGELFF
NA | NA | TRBJ1-1 | TRBV4-2 | TGTGCCAGCAGCCTAACCCAGGGAATGAACACTGAAGCTTTCTTT | CASSLTQGMNTEAFF
NA | NA | TRBJ2-1 | TRBV5-4 | TGTGCCAGCAGCTTCGGGGGCAATGAGCAGTTCTTC | CASSFGGNEQFF
TRBD1 | NA | TRBJ1-2 | TRBV15 | TGTGCCACCAGTCGACCCACAGGGGATGGCTACACCTTC | CATSRPTGDGYTF
TRBD2 | few | TRBJ2-7 | TRBV11-2 | TGTGCCAGCAGCCTAACTAGCGGGGGGGCAAGGGAGCAGTACTTC | CASSLTSGGAREQYF
NA | NA | TRBJ1-3 | TRBV28 | TGTGCCAGCAGTTTGGTTCCTAGGTTTCCTGGAAACACCATATATTTT | CASSLVPRFPGNTIYF
TRBD1 | NA | TRBJ2-1 | TRBV9 | TGTGCCAGCAGCGCCGAAGGGACAGGTCTCTACAATGAGCAGTTCTTC | CASSAEGTGLYNEQFF
TRBD1 | NA | TRBJ2-3 | TRBV6-6 | TGTGCCAGCAGCCTGGGGGCGGACAGGATCACAGATACGCAGTATTTT | CASSLGADRITDTQYF
NA | NA | TRBJ1-6 | TRBV6-1 | TGTGCCAGCAGTGAAGGGGGCAGCCTTGACTATTCACCCCTCCACTTT | CASSEGGSLDYSPLHF
NA | once | TRBJ1-3 | TRBV5-1 | TGCGCCAGCAGCTCAGGGTACGATTCGTCCGGAAACACCATATATTTT | CASSSGYDSSGNTIYF
NA | NA | TRBJ2-1 | TRBV11-2 | TGTGCCAGCAGCTTAGATAGACTGGGACTCCGAGGGGTCTTC | CASSLDRLGLRGVF
TRBD2 | NA | TRBJ2-3 | TRBV7-2 | TGTGCCAGCAGCTTAGGGACTAGCGGGGAACTGGGGACGCAGTATTTT | CASSLGTSGELGTQYF
TRBD1 | NA | TRBJ1-2 | TRBV7-9 | TGTGCCAGCAGCTTATTAGGGGGGACAGCCCTTCAGGGGTATGGCTACACCTTC | CASSLLGGTALQGYGYTF
TRBD2 | NA | TRBJ2-3 | TRBV30 | TGTGCCATTAGCGGGGGGCTCACAGATACGCAGTATTTT | CAISGGLTDTQYF
NA | NA | TRBJ2-1 | TRBV5-6 | TGTGCCAGCAGCTTGGGTTGGGAGCATGAGCAGTTCTTC | CASSLGWEHEQFF
NA | NA | TRBJ1-1 | TRBV11-1 | TGTGCCAGCAGCTTACAGGGGAGAGGCACTGAAGCTTTCTTT | CASSLQGRGTEAFF
NA | NA | TRBJ1-1 | TRBV9 | TGTGCCAGCAGCGTAACTCCGAACACTGAAGCTTTCTTT | CASSVTPNTEAFF
TRBD2 | NA | TRBJ2-1 | TRBV11-2 | TGTGCCAGCAGCTTAGTCGGGGGGGCCTTTTTTGAGCAGTTCTTC | CASSLVGGAFFEQFF
TRBD1 | NA | TRBJ1-6 | TRBV7-2 | TGTGCCAGCAGCGCCGGGACAGGGAATTCACCCCTCCACTTT | CASSAGTGNSPLHF
NA | NA | TRBJ2-1 | TRBV9 | TGTGCCAGCAGCGTAGGGGCCAGACCGAGCTCCTACAATGAGCAGTTCTTC | CASSVGARPSSYNEQFF
TRBD1 | NA | TRBJ1-1 | TRBV4-2 | TGTGCCAGCAGCCGACAGGGGAGCGTCACTGAAGCTTTCTTT | CASSRQGSVTEAFF
TRBD2 | NA | TRBJ2-5 | TRBV5-6 | TGTGCCAGCAGCTTGCGCTTCCTAGCGGTCCAAGAGACCCAGTACTTC | CASSLRFLAVQETQYF
TRBD2 | NA | TRBJ2-2 | TRBV10-3 | TGTGCCATCAGTGGACTAGCGGACACCGGGGAGCTGTTTTTT | CAISGLADTGELFF
NA | NA | TRBJ1-5 | TRBV18 | TGTGCCAGCTCACCAACCGGGGGGCGCGATCAGCCCCAGCATTTT | CASSPTGGRDQPQHF
NA | NA | TRBJ1-1 | TRBV28 | TGTGCCAGCAGTTTTCAACACCACACTGAAGCTTTCTTT | CASSFQHHTEAFF
NA | NA | TRBJ2-1 | TRBV5-1 | TGCGCCAGCAGCTTGCGCGGGGACTACAATGAGCAGTTCTTC | CASSLRGDYNEQFF
TRBD1 | NA | TRBJ1-2 | TRBV4-1 | TGCGCCAGCAGCCAACTGGGACAGCTTCGATCTGGCTACACCTTC | CASSQLGQLRSGYTF
TRBD2 | NA | TRBJ2-1 | TRBV5-1 | TGCGCCAGCAGCTGGGGACTAGCGGGGGGAGCCAATGAGCAGTTCTTC | CASSWGLAGGANEQFF
NA | NA | TRBJ2-7 | TRBV7-2 | TGTGCCAGCAGCTTAGTGTTGGCGGCCTCCTACGAGCAGTACTTC | CASSLVLAASYEQYF
TRBD1 | NA | TRBJ1-2 | TRBV7-9 | TGTGCCAGCAGCTTGGCGGACAGGTCTAACTATGGCTACACCTTC | CASSLADRSNYGYTF
TRBD2 | NA | TRBJ2-3 | TRBV5-4 | TGTGCCAGCAGCTTGGCCGGGACTAGCGCCACAGATACGCAGTATTTT | CASSLAGTSATDTQYF
NA | few | TRBJ1-2 | TRBV5-5 | TGTGCCAGCAGCCCGGACAGCTACTTTAACTATGGCTACACCTTC | CASSPDSYFNYGYTF
TRBD2 | NA | TRBJ2-3 | TRBV9 | TGTGCCAGCAGCTCCCGACTAGCGGGGGTGTCAGATACGCAGTATTTT | CASSSRLAGVSDTQYF
NA | NA | TRBJ1-6 | TRBV28 | TGTGCCAGCAGCATCTATAATTCACCCCTCCACTTT | CASSIYNSPLHF
NA | NA | TRBJ1-1 | TRBV4-2 | TGTGCCAGCAGCCACCCGGGATCTTTGTACACTGAAGCTTTCTTT | CASSHPGSLYTEAFF
TRBD2 | NA | TRBJ2-7 | TRBV4-3 | TGCGCCAGCAGCCATTCCGGGACTAGCAGTAGCTACGAGCAGTACTTC | CASSHSGTSSSYEQYF
NA | NA | TRBJ1-4 | TRBV7-3 | TGTGCCAGCAGCTTGGTGAGGAGGGGCGGAGAAAAACTGTTTTTT | CASSLVRRGGEKLFF
NA | NA | TRBJ2-7 | TRBV12-5 | TGTGCTAGTGGTTTGGTACTCGGCGGGTACTACGAGCAGTACTTC | CASGLVLGGYYEQYF
TRBD1 | NA | TRBJ2-7 | TRBV29-1 | TGCAGCGTTAAGGAAACGGGGACAGGGGCTTACGAGCAGTACTTC | CSVKETGTGAYEQYF
NA | NA | TRBJ2-5 | TRBV18 | TGTGCCAGCTCACCGGCCAGGGACCAAGAGACCCAGTACTTC | CASSPARDQETQYF
NA | few | TRBJ1-2 | TRBV5-6 | TGTGCCAGCAGCTTGCGGGGGTACTATGGCTACACCTTC | CASSLRGYYGYTF
TRBD2 | NA | TRBJ2-2 | TRBV4-2 | TGTGCCAGCAGCCAACTACTAGCGGGGGCGAACACCGGGGAGCTGTTTTTT | CASSQLLAGANTGELFF
NA | NA | TRBJ1-2 | TRBV7-3 | TGTGCCAGCAGCTCCTCCCCGGGGAGTGCAGGCTACACCTTC | CASSSSPGSAGYTF
TRBD1 | NA | TRBJ2-7 | TRBV4-3 | TGCGCCAGCAGCCAAGATGGTCAGGACAGGGTATTCGAGCAGTACTTC | CASSQDGQDRVFEQYF
NA | NA | TRBJ1-1 | TRBV2 | TGTGCCAGCAGTGAAGCTCGACAGCTTGAAGCTTTCTTT | CASSEARQLEAFF
NA | NA | TRBJ2-7 | TRBV7-8 | TGTGCCAGCAGCTTGAGGGACGAGCAGTACTTC | CASSLRDEQYF